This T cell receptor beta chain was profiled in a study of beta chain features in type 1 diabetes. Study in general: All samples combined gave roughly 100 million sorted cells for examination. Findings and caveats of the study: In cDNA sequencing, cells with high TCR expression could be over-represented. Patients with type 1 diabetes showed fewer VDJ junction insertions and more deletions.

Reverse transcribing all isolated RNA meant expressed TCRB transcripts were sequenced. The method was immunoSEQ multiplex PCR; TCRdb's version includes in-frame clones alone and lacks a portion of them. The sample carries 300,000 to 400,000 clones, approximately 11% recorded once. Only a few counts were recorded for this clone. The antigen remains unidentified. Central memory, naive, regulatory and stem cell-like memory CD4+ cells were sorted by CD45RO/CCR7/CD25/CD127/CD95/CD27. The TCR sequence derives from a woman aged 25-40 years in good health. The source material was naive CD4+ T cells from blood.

The CDR3 region has the DNA TGTGCCAGCAGCTATAGGACTAGCGCAGATACGCAGTATTTT. It yields the protein CASSYRTSADTQYF. The rearrangement joins TRBV11-2 to TRBJ2-3; 9 bases map to TRBD2. The CDR3 has 14 amino acids. CDR1 and CDR2 (germline): SGHAT, FQNNGV. J lost 4 bases, V lost 4 bases, and 3 bases had no gene match.